The entry that follows covers one TCR beta chain sequence. These data belong to a study of blood T cell repertoires in COVID-19. CDR3 length: 15 residues. Germline CDR1 and CDR2: KGHSH and LQKENI. V gave up 6 bases and J gave up 2 bases; unmatched junction bases: 9. Method: immunoSEQ multiplex PCR; TCRdb's copy keeps in-frame clones and lacks some. The data hold 200,000 to 250,000 clones, with 65% to 85% observed a single time. The sequence came from a woman in her thirties who had recovered from COVID-19. The sequenced sample consisted of peripheral blood. The J gene is TRBJ1-1, the V gene TRBV18, with 7 bases identical to TRBD1. CDR3 sequence (DNA): TGTGCCAGCTCGCCCGGGACAGTCAGTAACACTGAAGCTTTCTTT. Its protein product is CASSPGTVSNTEAFF.